Below, 19 T cell receptor beta chains from the same sample are listed, as sequenced in a study of identifying expanded T cells in peripheral blood. TCRdb keeps only in-frame clones here, not all; method: immunoSEQ multiplex PCR. The table records 80,000 to 90,000 clones, approximately 84% of them present only once. The sequenced sample consisted of blood. These receptors all stem from a person aged 18 to 75 in good health.

This clone was seen a few times. The chain employs TRBV11-3 and TRBJ1-5; 7 bases align to TRBD1. Germline V gene sequence: CDR1 SGHNT, CDR2 YENEEA. The trim removed 1 base at V and 7 bases at J, leaving 16 bases unmatched. This CDR3 has 18 residues. The CDR3, as DNA: TGTGCCAGCAGCTTAGTGGTCCCTAACGACAGGGAACAACAGCCCCAGCATTTT. This sequence encodes CASSLVVPNDREQQPQHF.

V usage is TRBV6-1 and J usage is TRBJ1-2; no clear D. V was shortened by 6 bases and J by 5 bases, with 10 bases between the two germline ends. The length of the CDR3 is 12 residues. Germline lookup yields CDR1 MNHNS and CDR2 SASEGT. In DNA, the CDR3 is TGTGCCAGCAGCGACGGCCCTTATGGCTACACCTTC. Its protein product is CASSDGPYGYTF.

The chain carries TRBV30 and TRBJ1-1; D unresolved. CDR1 GTSNPN and CDR2 SVGIG come from the germline V gene (reference sequence). The V gene lost 4 bases and the J gene lost 7 bases, with 10 bases spanning the gap. This CDR3 is built from 11 residues. CDR3 residues: CAWTRTHEAFF. The CDR3 DNA sequence: TGTGCCTGGACCCGGACCCATGAAGCTTTCTTT.

The chain uses TRBV5-4 and TRBJ2-5, with D uncertain. The CDR3 totals 13 residues. Trimming pared 5 bases from V and 0 bases from J, leaving 8 bases between. In germline, CDR1 is SGHNT, CDR2 YYREEE (reference sequence). CDR3 protein: CASSLVNQETQYF. The CDR3 DNA sequence: TGTGCCAGCAGTCTCGTAAACCAAGAGACCCAGTACTTC.

The chain joins TRBV6-5 to TRBJ2-2, with TRBD1 as a possible D gene (6 bases). CDR1 is MNHEY, CDR2 SVGAGI, per germline. The CDR3 has 14 amino acids. V was pared by 2 bases and J by 5 bases, with 9 bases between. This chain's CDR3 is CASSYDRPTGELFF. CDR3 coding DNA: TGTGCCAGCAGTTACGACAGGCCTACCGGGGAGCTGTTTTTT.

The rearrangement joins TRBV7-2 to TRBJ2-1, with 7 nucleotides matching TRBD1. V was pared by 5 bases and J by 5 bases, with 6 bases of the junction left unmatched. The CDR3 is made up of 14 amino acids. The germline CDR1 and CDR2 sequences are SGHTA and FQGNSA. CDR3 residues: CASSRTTGDNEQFF. The CDR3, as DNA: TGTGCCAGCAGCCGTACCACAGGGGACAATGAGCAGTTCTTC.

This clone was seen just once. V and J are TRBV6-5 and TRBJ2-1; 11 nucleotides agree with TRBD1. V lost 6 bases to trimming and J lost 4 bases; unmatched junction nucleotides: 5. Germline loops: CDR1 MNHEY, CDR2 SVGAGI. The CDR3 runs to 15 residues. CDR3 nucleotide sequence: TGTGCCAGCAGCGGGGACAGGGGGAGATACAATGAGCAGTTCTTC. As protein: CASSGDRGRYNEQFF.

This clone was counted only a few times. The chain links TRBV7-8 to TRBJ1-6; D gene uncertain. The CDR3 consists of 18 residues. From germline, CDR1 is SGHVS and CDR2 FQNEAQ. Trimming removed 2 bases from V and 6 bases from J, with 20 bases in between. CDR3 nucleotide sequence: TGTGCCAGCAGCTTATTACCTCTCCATTCAGCCTCTAATTCACCCCTCCACTTT. This sequence encodes CASSLLPLHSASNSPLHF.

The V and J genes are TRBV9 and TRBJ1-1; TRBD1 agrees at 8 bases. CDR1 SGDLS and CDR2 YYNGEE come from the germline V gene. CDR3 length: 15 residues. Germline trimming cut 3 bases from V and 4 bases from J; bases unmatched to any gene: 8. The CDR3 is CASSATGGIGTEAFF. Here the CDR3 DNA reads TGTGCCAGCAGCGCCACAGGGGGAATAGGCACTGAAGCTTTCTTT.

This chain joins TRBV27 and TRBJ1-1, with D unclear. The CDR3 has 13 residues. The V gene lost 6 bases and the J gene lost 5 bases, with 13 bases spanning the gap. The germline CDR1 and CDR2 sequences are MNHEY and SMNVEV (reference sequence). In nucleotides, the CDR3 is TGTGCCAGCAGAGGAGGGTTGGCGACTGAAGCTTTCTTT. It is translated as CASRGGLATEAFF.

The V and J genes are TRBV18 and TRBJ1-6; 8 bases align to TRBD1. Germline CDR1 and CDR2: KGHSH and LQKENI. The CDR3 is made up of 15 amino acids. Trimming at V came to 4 bases and at J to 7 bases, leaving 6 bases not matched to a gene. CDR3 protein: CASSLPDRDNSPLHF. In DNA, the CDR3 is TGTGCCAGCTCACTACCGGACAGGGACAATTCACCCCTCCACTTT.

The count of this clone is one. The chain employs TRBV5-1 and TRBJ2-7; 8 bases agree with TRBD1. V trimming: 0 bases; J trimming: 0 bases; junction bases outside the gene matches: 5. CDR3 length equals 16 residues. CDR1 and CDR2 (germline): SGHRS, YFSETQ. CDR3 protein: CASSLGRTGTSYEQYF. For the CDR3, the DNA is TGCGCCAGCAGCTTGGGACGGACAGGGACCTCCTACGAGCAGTACTTC. The full variable domain, rest sourced from reference TRBV5-1 and TRBJ2-7, is KAGVTQTPRYLIKTRGQQVTLSCSPISGHRSVSWYQQTPGQGLQFLFEYFSETQRNKGNFPGRFSGRQFSNSRSEMNVSTLELGDSALYLCASSLGRTGTSYEQYFGPGTRLTVT.

V and J are TRBV25-1 and TRBJ2-1; D gene unclear. V shed 6 bases and J shed 4 bases, with 19 bases lying between them. CDR3 length equals 16 residues. Germline loops: CDR1 MGHDK, CDR2 SYGVNS. The chain's CDR3 is CASSEPGLAGYNEQFF. In nucleotides, the CDR3 is TGTGCCAGCAGCGAACCGGGTTTAGCTGGGTACAATGAGCAGTTCTTC.

V and J are TRBV5-1 and TRBJ2-3; 11 nucleotides agree with TRBD2. The CDR3 runs 21 residues. Germline loops: CDR1 SGHRS, CDR2 YFSETQ. Trimming cost V 0 bases and J 0 bases; bases outside gene matches: 15. CDR3 nucleotides: TGCGCCAGCAGCTTGGTTCTTACTAGCGGGGGAGCCGGGGGGAGCACAGATACGCAGTATTTT. Translated, it gives CASSLVLTSGGAGGSTDTQYF.

CDR3 coding DNA: TGTGCCAGCATGAACCCCAGGGATACACAAGAAAAACTGTTTTTT. Translation: CASMNPRDTQEKLFF. The chain is built from TRBV6-5 and TRBJ1-4, with D perhaps TRBD1 (5 bases). V was cut by 7 bases and J by 8 bases, with 20 bases left in between. Germline V gene lookup returns CDR1 MNHEY and CDR2 SVGAGI. The CDR3 extends over 15 amino acids.

This chain links TRBV7-9 with TRBJ2-6, with unresolved D. Germline V CDR1 and CDR2: SEHNR, FQNEAQ (reference sequence). The CDR3 runs 13 residues. V shed 5 bases and J shed 5 bases, with 7 bases lying between them. The CDR3 nucleotides are TGTGCCAGCAGCCAAAGTCGGGCCAACGTCCTGACTTTC. The encoded protein is CASSQSRANVLTF.

This clone showed up just once. The chain recombines TRBV10-1 with TRBJ2-3, with 12 bases aligning to TRBD2. After removal of 5 bases from V and 3 bases from J, the junction contained 0 bases not matched to a gene. The CDR3 contains 14 residues. Germline V gives CDR1 WNHNN, CDR2 SYGVQD (reference sequence). CDR3 in DNA: TGCGCCAGCAGTCTAGCGGGGGGGACAGATACGCAGTATTTT. It translates to CASSLAGGTDTQYF.

The chain uses TRBV5-1 and TRBJ1-1; D might be TRBD1 (5 bases). The V end was cut by 0 bases, the J end by 5 bases, with 8 bases between. Germline V gene sequence: CDR1 SGHRS, CDR2 YFSETQ. CDR3 size: 13 residues. The DNA of the CDR3 is TGCGCCAGCAGCTTGGGGGGGACTACTGAAGCTTTCTTT. The encoded protein is CASSLGGTTEAFF.

This chain joins TRBV30 and TRBJ1-2, with TRBD1 as a possible D gene (5 bases). V was trimmed by 4 bases and J by 4 bases, leaving 13 bases between them. CDR1 is GTSNPN, CDR2 SVGIG, per germline (reference sequence). The CDR3 runs to 13 residues. CDR3: CAWMTERAYGYTF. In DNA, the CDR3 is TGTGCCTGGATGACAGAGCGAGCCTATGGCTACACCTTC.